These 2 T cell receptor beta chains originate from one sample sequenced in a study of CD8+CD57+ T cells in acquired aplastic anemia. Profiles of TCR beta VDJ and CDR3 were generated from a genomic DNA template. A single record per CDR3 protein comes from TCRdb applying MiXCR to the reads. This sample yields about 150,000 distinct CDR3 sequences, of which 41% are seen a single time; 8.4% belongs to the top ten. Specimen: sorted CD4+, CD8+, or CD8+CD57+ T cells (not recorded which) from PBMCs. The source of these receptors is a human donor in good health, serving as a control.

The rearrangement links TRBV15 to TRBJ2-5, with TRBD1 as a possible D gene (5 bases). Germline values: CDR1 LNHNV, CDR2 YYDKDF (reference sequence). The germline V and J ends were trimmed by 6 bases and 7 bases, with 9 bases remaining between them. The CDR3 runs 11 residues. DNA of the CDR3: TGTGCCACCAGGGGGCAGGGGACCCAGTACTTC. Protein product: CATRGQGTQYF.

The rearrangement joins TRBV7-9 to TRBJ1-1; 9 bases are shared with TRBD1. The CDR3 runs 13 residues. J lost 4 bases, V lost 5 bases, and 2 bases had no gene match. CDR1 SEHNR and CDR2 FQNEAQ come from the germline V gene (reference sequence). CDR3 region: CASSQTGGTEAFF. The CDR3 nucleotides read TGTGCCAGCAGCCAGACAGGGGGCACTGAAGCTTTCTTT.